Listed here is a single TCR beta chain. The data belong to a study of control samples from healthy donors and cancer patients. Clones were read by immunoSEQ multiplex PCR, and TCRdb kept only the in-frame ones, dropping some. The sample consists of about 160,000 clones, about 90% of them appearing once. The origin of this receptor is a man younger than 45 in good health. The sample comprised blood.

DNA for the CDR3: TGTGCCAGCAGGGGCAGGGGGAATCAGCCCCAGCATTTT. This codes for CASRGRGNQPQHF. The chain couples TRBV25-1 to TRBJ1-5, with 7 bases fitting TRBD1. Germline CDR1 and CDR2: MGHDK and SYGVNS. J gave up 4 bases and V 6 bases, and 3 bases lay outside the gene matches. This CDR3 comprises 13 residues.